This T cell receptor beta chain is from a study of monozygotic twins with cystic fibrosis (dated by TCRdb to the early 2020s). Regarding the research as a whole: Barcoded libraries were prepared from 2.5 to 3.5 micrograms of fragmented DNA with around 15 PCR cycles. The cohort included ten female and six male twin pairs, mostly children and adolescents, aged roughly 2.0 to 36.4 years with a median of 9.1 years. Data for three of the twin pairs had previously been reported in another context. TCR beta repertoires were compared within and between 16 monozygotic twin pairs with cystic fibrosis so that genetic influence on V and J gene usage could be assessed. Twins were ranked among 1,060 cohort participants for weight-for-height and FEVPerc (FEV1 disease centile) at the day of blood sampling. Results and caveats for the whole study, not just this receptor: No association turned up between shared CDR3 numbers and age, concordance or disease severity, and the cohort was small. V gene usage was most similar to the co-twin for 13 of 16 pairs, and J usage for 8 of 16 pairs, suggesting genetic constraints. Simpson clonality tended to be low (median around 0.0088), which suggests a naive-dominated repertoire, although clonality was higher in the most severely affected patients. Sharing of nucleotide-identical clonotypes was significantly greater within monozygotic CF twin pairs than between unrelated CF individuals (P = 0.000026, Mann-Whitney).

There are a few counts of this clone. Its antigen is unknown. No quality values exist for individual bases; no much larger clone is one base distant. The twin pairs came from the European Cystic Fibrosis Twin and Sibling Study Cohort, which recruited patients from more than 150 CF clinics across 14 European countries. Zygosity and CFTR genotype were confirmed in-house, and zygosity was tested by multiplex PCR of nine short tandem repeat loci. Peripheral blood was sampled from each twin, with clinical parameters recorded on the day of blood sampling. Phenol/chloroform extraction was used to isolate genomic DNA from peripheral blood cells, and the DNA was then kept in TE buffer at 4 degrees C. Following the manufacturer's instructions, TCR beta CDR3 regions were amplified by multiplex PCR with the immunoSEQ immune profiling system. Sequencing was performed on an Illumina NextSeq system. The original pipeline was this. Sequence data were processed on the immunoSEQ Analyzer platform, and clonality was computed as the square root of Simpson's index of productive rearrangements. V and J usage similarity was measured by Jensen-Shannon distance, and CDR3 generation probabilities were computed with OLGA. Shared CDR3 sequences were searched in the immuneACCESS database (August 2020) and in VDJdb (December 2020). Imported from immuneACCESS, the table was reduced by TCRdb to in-frame sequences with V and J called. These copies leave out some clones; in studies compared against another copy, an unresolved V gene accounts for under half, and the cause of the remainder is not known. The V and J calls and clone size were taken over from that table, and D and trimming were inferred from the DNA. The sample table contains tens of thousands of clones; only one count was recorded for about 83% of them. The ten largest make up more than 0.9% of the sample.

The CDR3 contains 13 residues, cysteine and phenylalanine counted. Just CDR3 DNA is preserved here, 39 bases in frame from base 1. The germline V gene supplies CDR1 SGHAT and CDR2 FQNNGV. The V end loses 3 bases and the J end loses 7 bases, and a stretch of 12 bases separates them. The receptor's source is a woman aged 30 to 39 with cystic fibrosis. The material sequenced was blood. The chain employs TRBV11-2 and TRBJ1-1; too little of a D gene remains to name it. The nucleotide sequence is TGTGCCAGCAGCTTTAATGCAGGTAATGAAGCTTTCTTT. Its product reads: CASSFNAGNEAFF. The full variable domain, with segments outside the CDR3 supplied by the reference TRBV11-2 and TRBJ1-1 proteins, appears as EAGVAQSPRYKIIEKRQSVAFWCNPISGHATLYWYQQILGQGPKLLIQFQNNGVVDDSQLPKDRFSAERLKGVDSTLKIQPAKLEDSAVYLCASSFNAGNEAFFGQGTRLTVV.